Following are 20 T cell receptor beta chains from one sample sequenced in a study of radiotherapy plus CTLA-4 blockade in lung cancer. TCRdb's copy holds only in-frame clones and misses some; the assay was immunoSEQ multiplex PCR. The table has some 60,000 clones, roughly four fifths seen once. Here the sequenced sample was peripheral blood, taken from a patient treated with radiotherapy plus ipilimumab. Source of these receptors: a human donor with non-small cell lung cancer who had a complete response to radiotherapy plus ipilimumab.

The chain has TRBV11-2 and TRBJ2-5, with 14 positions matching TRBD2. CDR1 is SGHAT and CDR2 is FQNNGV in the germline V gene. V was pared by 2 bases and J by 5 bases, with 7 bases of the junction left unmatched. The CDR3 spans 17 residues. The CDR3 loop is CASSLKTSGRELETQYF. CDR3 nucleotide sequence: TGTGCCAGCAGCTTAAAGACTAGCGGGAGGGAGTTGGAGACCCAGTACTTC. Drawing the rest from reference TRBV11-2 and TRBJ2-5, the complete variable domain is EAGVAQSPRYKIIEKRQSVAFWCNPISGHATLYWYQQILGQGPKLLIQFQNNGVVDDSQLPKDRFSAERLKGVDSTLKIQPAKLEDSAVYLCASSLKTSGRELETQYFGPGTRLLVL.

The chain employs TRBV7-2 and TRBJ2-5; 8 bases align to TRBD1. The CDR3 runs to 16 residues. Germline V lookup: CDR1 SGHTA, CDR2 FQGNSA. Trimming removed 1 base from V and 5 bases from J; junction bases left unmatched: 9. In DNA, the CDR3 is TGTGCCAGCAGCTTAGAAGGGGCAGGGGGCCTTGAGACCCAGTACTTC. Amino acid sequence: CASSLEGAGGLETQYF.

V and J are TRBV7-9 and TRBJ2-1; 8 bases match TRBD2. Germline V gene lookup returns CDR1 SEHNR and CDR2 FQNEAQ (reference sequence). This CDR3 has 17 residues. The trim removed 5 bases at V and 4 bases at J, leaving 13 bases unmatched. Here the CDR3 reads CASSQPLPGLGYNEQFF. The CDR3 coding sequence is TGTGCCAGCAGCCAACCACTACCGGGACTAGGGTACAATGAGCAGTTCTTC.

Only a few counts were recorded for this clone. The chain joins TRBV4-2 to TRBJ2-7; TRBD1 agrees at 9 bases. The V and J ends lost 5 bases and 6 bases, in that order; junction bases with no gene match: 8. Germline assignment: CDR1 LGHNA and CDR2 YNFKEQ. The CDR3 covers 14 residues. CDR3 coding DNA: TGTGCCAGCAGCACGGGACAGGGATTCGGCGAGCAGTACTTC. Its translation is CASSTGQGFGEQYF.

In this sample, this clone turned up once. The chain combines TRBV6-5 with TRBJ2-2, with D possibly being TRBD1 (6 bases). This CDR3 comprises 15 residues. The germline V gene has CDR1 MNHEY and CDR2 SVGAGI. V gave up 10 bases and J gave up 4 bases, with 19 bases separating them. This chain's CDR3 is CATYIVGAGTGELFF. CDR3 DNA sequence: TGTGCCACCTATATCGTGGGGGCGGGCACCGGGGAGCTGTTTTTT.

The chain employs TRBV7-2 and TRBJ1-2; unclear D gene. The CDR3 has 14 amino acids. V gave up 3 bases and J gave up 1 base, with 9 bases separating them. CDR1 and CDR2 (germline): SGHTA, FQGNSA. The CDR3 DNA reads TGTGCCAGCAGCTTTGGTGGAGGTAACTATGGCTACACCTTC. Protein: CASSFGGGNYGYTF.

The chain carries TRBV27 and TRBJ1-3; D perhaps matches TRBD1 (5 bases). CDR3 length equals 14 residues. CDR1 is MNHEY and CDR2 is SMNVEV in the germline V gene (reference sequence). V shed 6 bases and J shed 0 bases, with 9 bases lying between them. The CDR3 here is CASRSRGSGNTIYF. In DNA form, the CDR3 reads TGTGCCAGCAGATCTAGGGGCTCTGGAAACACCATATATTTT.

The chain links TRBV4-3 to TRBJ2-3; TRBD2 matches 9 bases. The CDR3 covers 18 residues. The germline V gene has CDR1 LGHNA and CDR2 YSLEER. V lost 0 bases, J lost 5 bases, and 12 bases stayed unmatched. The CDR3 DNA reads TGCGCCAGCAGCCAAGATCTGGCGGGGGGGACCGTTCGAGATACGCAGTATTTT. The encoded protein is CASSQDLAGGTVRDTQYF.

The chain is built from TRBV6-5 and TRBJ1-6; D gene ambiguous. From germline, CDR1 is MNHEY and CDR2 SVGAGI. Trimming pared 2 bases from V and 5 bases from J, leaving 7 bases between. CDR3 length: 14 residues. The CDR3 sequence: CASSYNSNNSPLHF. The CDR3 region has the DNA TGTGCCAGCAGTTACAACAGCAATAATTCACCCCTCCACTTT.

The chain links TRBV6-5 to TRBJ1-2; maybe TRBD1 (6 bases). Germline-derived CDR1 and CDR2 are MNHEY and SVGAGI. Trimming pared 2 bases from V and 8 bases from J, leaving 21 bases between. This CDR3 has 16 residues. CDR3 loop: CASSYAPRGSIYGYTF. CDR3 coding DNA: TGTGCCAGCAGTTACGCCCCCAGGGGATCCATCTACGGCTACACCTTC.

The chain recombines TRBV14 with TRBJ1-6; the D is unclear. This CDR3 spans 14 amino acids. Germline V gene lookup returns CDR1 SGHDN and CDR2 FVKESK. Trimming shortened V by 0 bases and J by 6 bases, and 6 bases separated the two germline ends. The CDR3 is CASSQDLPNSPLHF. CDR3 nucleotides: TGTGCCAGCAGCCAAGATCTCCCTAATTCACCCCTCCACTTT.

J is TRBJ2-7 and V is TRBV18; TRBD2 aligns across 7 bases. CDR1 and CDR2 from the germline V gene are KGHSH and LQKENI. Trimming removed 3 bases from V and 2 bases from J; junction bases left unmatched: 4. The CDR3 runs to 14 residues. CDR3 bases: TGTGCCAGCTCACCGGGGGGGATACCCTACGAGCAGTACTTC. Translated: CASSPGGIPYEQYF.

The V call is TRBV5-1, the J call TRBJ2-3, with 7 bases fitting TRBD1. V lost 2 bases and J lost 4; bases outside the gene matches: 7. The CDR3 runs to 15 residues. CDR1 is SGHRS and CDR2 is YFSETQ in the germline V gene. The CDR3 reads CASSLNTGVADTQYF. The CDR3 coding sequence is TGCGCCAGCAGCTTAAATACAGGGGTCGCAGATACGCAGTATTTT.

V usage is TRBV6-5 and J usage is TRBJ1-6; D not resolved. Germline assignment: CDR1 MNHEY and CDR2 SVGAGI. V dropped 0 bases and J dropped 0 bases, with 6 bases sitting between them. The CDR3 runs to 16 residues. CDR3 loop: CASSYSSGSYNSPLHF. The CDR3 region has the DNA TGTGCCAGCAGTTACTCAAGCGGCTCCTATAATTCACCCCTCCACTTT.

The chain joins TRBV28 to TRBJ1-2; 7 nucleotides match TRBD1. The CDR3 has 12 residues. The junction had 7 bases not matched to a gene; V was cut back by 8 bases and J by 7 bases. Germline V gives CDR1 MDHEN, CDR2 SYDVKM. The CDR3 loop reads CASLTGNVGYTF. Here the CDR3 DNA reads TGTGCCAGCCTGACAGGGAATGTTGGCTACACCTTC.

The J gene is TRBJ1-2, the V gene TRBV19; TRBD1 agrees at 9 bases. Germline CDR1 reads LNHDA; CDR2 reads SQIVND (reference sequence). This CDR3 region has 14 residues. The V segment lost 6 bases and the J segment 3 bases; nucleotides outside the gene matches: 5. The CDR3 reads CASSTGGSHYGYTF. In DNA, the CDR3 is TGTGCCAGTAGCACAGGGGGCTCCCACTATGGCTACACCTTC.

V usage is TRBV15 and J usage is TRBJ2-2; 8 bases map to TRBD1. The germline V gene encodes CDR1 LNHNV and CDR2 YYDKDF (reference sequence). J lost 7 bases, V lost 3 bases, and 16 bases had no gene match. The CDR3 consists of 18 residues. The CDR3 bases are TGTGCCACCAGCAGGCGTCCGATGGCAGGGGGCGCCGGCGGGGAGCTGTTTTTT. It is translated as CATSRRPMAGGAGGELFF.

The chain couples TRBV2 to TRBJ2-1; a weak D match, TRBD2 (6 bases). The CDR3 has 17 amino acids. Germline V gives CDR1 SNHLY, CDR2 FYNNEI. V lost 2 bases to trimming and J lost 0 bases, with 14 bases between them. CDR3 loop: CASSELGGLSSYNEQFF. CDR3 nucleotide sequence: TGTGCCAGCAGTGAATTGGGGGGACTCAGCTCCTACAATGAGCAGTTCTTC. Filled out from reference TRBV2 and TRBJ2-1, the complete variable domain reads EPEVTQTPSHQVTQMGQEVILRCVPISNHLYFYWYRQILGQKVEFLVSFYNNEISEKSEIFDDQFSVERPDGSNFTLKIRSTKLEDSAMYFCASSELGGLSSYNEQFFGPGTRLTVL.

A single count supports this clone. The chain employs TRBV19 and TRBJ2-2, with D possibly matching TRBD2 (5 bases). With 3 bases removed from V and 8 bases from J, the gap between germline ends came to 10 bases. The CDR3 contains 13 residues. Germline V CDR1 and CDR2: LNHDA, SQIVND (reference sequence). The CDR3 loop reads CASSMTRAGELFF. The CDR3 coding sequence is TGTGCCAGTAGTATGACGCGGGCTGGGGAGCTGTTTTTT.

This chain links TRBV25-1 with TRBJ1-2, with 8 bases fitting TRBD1. Trimming at V came to 11 bases and at J to 6 bases, leaving 14 bases not matched to a gene. The CDR3 is 14 residues long. Germline CDR1 MGHDK, CDR2 SYGVNS. Here the CDR3 reads CAALRSGTGHGYTF. In DNA form, the CDR3 reads TGTGCCGCTCTCCGGTCCGGGACAGGACATGGCTACACCTTC.